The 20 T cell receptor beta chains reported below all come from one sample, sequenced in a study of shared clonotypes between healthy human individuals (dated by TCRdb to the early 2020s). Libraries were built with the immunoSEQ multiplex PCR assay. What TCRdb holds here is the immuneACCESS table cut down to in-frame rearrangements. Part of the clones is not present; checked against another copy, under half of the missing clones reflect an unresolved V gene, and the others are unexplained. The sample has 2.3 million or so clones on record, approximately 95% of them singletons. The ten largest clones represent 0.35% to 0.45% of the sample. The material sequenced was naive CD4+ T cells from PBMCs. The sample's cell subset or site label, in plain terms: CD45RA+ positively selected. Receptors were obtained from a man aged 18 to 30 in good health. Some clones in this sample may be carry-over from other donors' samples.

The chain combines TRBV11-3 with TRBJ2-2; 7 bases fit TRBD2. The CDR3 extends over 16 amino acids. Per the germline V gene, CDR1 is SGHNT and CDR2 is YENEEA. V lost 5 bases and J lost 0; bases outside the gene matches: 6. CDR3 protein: CASSPRGGSNTGELFF. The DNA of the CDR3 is TGTGCCAGCAGCCCGCGCGGGGGATCGAACACCGGGGAGCTGTTTTTT.

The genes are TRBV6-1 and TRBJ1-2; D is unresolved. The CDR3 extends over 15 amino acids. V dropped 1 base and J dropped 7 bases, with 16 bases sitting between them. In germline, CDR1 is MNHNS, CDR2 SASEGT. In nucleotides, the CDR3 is TGTGCCAGCAGTGAAGGACTTTGGCAGTTAGTTGGCTACACCTTC. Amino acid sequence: CASSEGLWQLVGYTF.

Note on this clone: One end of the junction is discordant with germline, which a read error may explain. CDR3 amino acids: CASSWRGYSEQFF. The CDR3 coding sequence is TGTGCCAGTAGTTGGAGGGGCTACAGTGAGCAGTTCTTC. The rearrangement joins TRBV19 to TRBJ2-1, with D possibly TRBD2 on 6 matching bases. Germline CDR1 LNHDA, CDR2 SQIVND (reference sequence). CDR3 length: 13 residues. The full variable domain, completed using reference TRBV19 and TRBJ2-1, is DGGITQSPKYLFRKEGQNVTLSCEQNLNHDAMYWYRQDPGQGLRLIYYSQIVNDFQKGDIAEGYSVSREKKESFPLTVTSAQKNPTAFYLCASSWRGYSEQFFGPGTRLTVL.

The CDR3, as DNA: TGTGCCAGCAGAACCGGCACCTATGGCTACACCTTC. Translated: CASRTGTYGYTF. V gene TRBV2 combines with J gene TRBJ1-2; unclear D gene. With 6 bases removed from V and 4 bases from J, the gap between germline ends came to 9 bases. Germline V gene data show CDR1 as SNHLY and CDR2 as FYNNEI. There are 12 residues in the CDR3.

The CDR3 nucleotides are TGTGCCAGCAGTTCTTCCGGGACTAAAGTAGAGCAGTTCTTC. It is translated as CASSSSGTKVEQFF. The J gene is TRBJ2-1, the V gene TRBV25-1; 7 nucleotides line up with TRBD2. This CDR3 region has 14 residues. CDR1 MGHDK and CDR2 SYGVNS come from the germline V gene. The V segment lost 5 bases and the J segment 10 bases; nucleotides outside the gene matches: 11.

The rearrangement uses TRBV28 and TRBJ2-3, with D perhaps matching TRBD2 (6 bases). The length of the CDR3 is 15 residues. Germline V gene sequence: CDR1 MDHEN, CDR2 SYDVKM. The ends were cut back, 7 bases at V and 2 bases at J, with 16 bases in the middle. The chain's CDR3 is CASKGFGGTTDTQYF. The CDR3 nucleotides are TGTGCCAGCAAGGGGTTCGGCGGGACCACAGATACGCAGTATTTT.

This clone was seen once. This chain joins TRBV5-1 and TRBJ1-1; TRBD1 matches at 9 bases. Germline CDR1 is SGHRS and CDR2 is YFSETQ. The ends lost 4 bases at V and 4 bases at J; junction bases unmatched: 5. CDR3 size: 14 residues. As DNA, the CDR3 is TGCGCCAGCAGCCCGGACAGGGGTGTCACTGAAGCTTTCTTT. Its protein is CASSPDRGVTEAFF.

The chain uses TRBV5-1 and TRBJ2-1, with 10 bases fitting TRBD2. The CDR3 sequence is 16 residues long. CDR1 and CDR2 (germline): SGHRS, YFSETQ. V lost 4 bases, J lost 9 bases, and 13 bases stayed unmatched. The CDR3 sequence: CASSPPLAGVVGEQFF. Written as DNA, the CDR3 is TGCGCCAGCAGCCCTCCCCTAGCGGGAGTAGTTGGTGAGCAGTTCTTC.

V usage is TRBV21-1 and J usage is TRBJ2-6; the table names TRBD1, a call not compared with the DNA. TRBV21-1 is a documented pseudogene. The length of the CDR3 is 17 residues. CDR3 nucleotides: TGTGCCAGCCTGGGACAGGGAGACCCGTCTGGGGCCAACGTCCTGACTTTC. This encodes CASLGQGDPSGANVLTF.

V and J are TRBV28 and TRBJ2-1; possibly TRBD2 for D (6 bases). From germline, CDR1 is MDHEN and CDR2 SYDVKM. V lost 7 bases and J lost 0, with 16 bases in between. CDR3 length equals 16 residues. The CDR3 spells CASITGGGFSYNEQFF. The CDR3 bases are TGTGCCAGCATCACGGGTGGGGGGTTCTCCTACAATGAGCAGTTCTTC.

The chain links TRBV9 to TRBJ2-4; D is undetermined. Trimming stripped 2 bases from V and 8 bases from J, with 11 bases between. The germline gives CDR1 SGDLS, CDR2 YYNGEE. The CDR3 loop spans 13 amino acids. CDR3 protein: CASSVSSAHIQYF. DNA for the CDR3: TGTGCCAGCAGCGTCTCCTCCGCCCACATTCAGTACTTC.

This CDR3 is CASSLGRREAGTDTQYF. For the CDR3, the DNA is TGTGCCAGCAGCTTAGGGAGACGGGAAGCAGGGACAGATACGCAGTATTTT. The rearrangement joins TRBV7-9 to TRBJ2-3; D is possibly TRBD1 or TRBD2 (5 bases each). Germline V gene data show CDR1 as SEHNR and CDR2 as FQNEAQ (reference sequence). V lost 1 base to trimming and J lost 3 bases, with 17 bases between them. The CDR3 runs 17 residues.

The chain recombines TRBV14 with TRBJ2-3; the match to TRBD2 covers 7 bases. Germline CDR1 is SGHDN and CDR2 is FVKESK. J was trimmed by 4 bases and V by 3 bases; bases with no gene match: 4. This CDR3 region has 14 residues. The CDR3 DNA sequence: TGTGCCAGCAGCCAGGGAGGGAGCTCAGATACGCAGTATTTT. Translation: CASSQGGSSDTQYF. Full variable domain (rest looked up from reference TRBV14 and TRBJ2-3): EAGVTQFPSHSVIEKGQTVTLRCDPISGHDNLYWYRRVMGKEIKFLLHFVKESKQDESGMPNNRFLAERTGGTYSTLKVQPAELEDSGVYFCASSQGGSSDTQYFGPGTRLTVL.

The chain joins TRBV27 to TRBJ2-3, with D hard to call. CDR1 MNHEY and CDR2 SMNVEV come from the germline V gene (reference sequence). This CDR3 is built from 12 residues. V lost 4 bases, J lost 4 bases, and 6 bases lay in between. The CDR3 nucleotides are TGTGCCAGCAGTTCCCCATCAGATACGCAGTATTTT. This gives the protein CASSSPSDTQYF.

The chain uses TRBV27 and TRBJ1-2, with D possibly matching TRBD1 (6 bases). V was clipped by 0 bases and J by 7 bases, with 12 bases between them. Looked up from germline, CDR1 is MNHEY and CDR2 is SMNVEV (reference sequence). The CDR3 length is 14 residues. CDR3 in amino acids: CASSLSGGGSGYTF. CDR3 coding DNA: TGTGCCAGCAGTTTATCCGGCGGGGGCAGTGGCTACACCTTC.

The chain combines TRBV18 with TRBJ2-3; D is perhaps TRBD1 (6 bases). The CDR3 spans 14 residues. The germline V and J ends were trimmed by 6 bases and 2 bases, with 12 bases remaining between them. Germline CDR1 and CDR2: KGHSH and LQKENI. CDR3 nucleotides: TGTGCCAGCTCTATACAGGGTATCACAGATACGCAGTATTTT. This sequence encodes CASSIQGITDTQYF.

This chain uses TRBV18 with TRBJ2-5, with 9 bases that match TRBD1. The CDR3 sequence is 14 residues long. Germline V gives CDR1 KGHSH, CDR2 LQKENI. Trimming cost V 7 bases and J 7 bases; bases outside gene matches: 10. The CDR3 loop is CASWTSTGGRTQYF. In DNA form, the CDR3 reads TGTGCCAGCTGGACTTCAACAGGGGGCAGGACCCAGTACTTC.

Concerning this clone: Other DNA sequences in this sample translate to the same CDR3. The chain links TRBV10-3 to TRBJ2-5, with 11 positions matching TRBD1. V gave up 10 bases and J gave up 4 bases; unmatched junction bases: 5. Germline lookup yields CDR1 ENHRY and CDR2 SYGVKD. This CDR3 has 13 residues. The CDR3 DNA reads TGTGCCACCAGGACAGGGGGCGGAGAGACCCAGTACTTC. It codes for CATRTGGGETQYF.

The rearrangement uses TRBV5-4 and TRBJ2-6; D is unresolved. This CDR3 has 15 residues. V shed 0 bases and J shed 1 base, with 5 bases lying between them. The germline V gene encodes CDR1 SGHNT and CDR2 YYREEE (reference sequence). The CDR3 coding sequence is TGTGCCAGCAGCTTGGCCCGGTCTGGGGCCAACGTCCTGACTTTC. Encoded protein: CASSLARSGANVLTF.

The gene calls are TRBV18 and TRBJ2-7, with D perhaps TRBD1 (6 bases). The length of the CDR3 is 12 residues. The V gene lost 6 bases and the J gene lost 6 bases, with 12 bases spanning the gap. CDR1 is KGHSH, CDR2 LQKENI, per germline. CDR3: CASSPTGTEQYF. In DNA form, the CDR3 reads TGTGCCAGCTCTCCTACAGGGACCGAGCAGTACTTC.